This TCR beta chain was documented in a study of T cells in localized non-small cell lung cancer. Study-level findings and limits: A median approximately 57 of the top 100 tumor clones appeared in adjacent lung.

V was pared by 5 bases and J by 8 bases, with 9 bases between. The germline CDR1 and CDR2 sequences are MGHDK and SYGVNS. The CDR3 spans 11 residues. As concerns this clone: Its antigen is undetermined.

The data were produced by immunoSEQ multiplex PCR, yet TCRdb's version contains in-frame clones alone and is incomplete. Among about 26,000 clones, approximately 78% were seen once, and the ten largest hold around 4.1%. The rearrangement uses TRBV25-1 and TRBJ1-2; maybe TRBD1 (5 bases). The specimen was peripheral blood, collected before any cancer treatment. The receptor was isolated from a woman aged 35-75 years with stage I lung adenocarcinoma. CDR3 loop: CASSRRGGYTF. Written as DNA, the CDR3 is TGTGCCAGCAGTCGGAGGGGAGGCTACACCTTC.